This T cell receptor beta chain is drawn from a study of shared clonotypes between healthy human individuals. The table came from immunoSEQ multiplex PCR; TCRdb's copy has only in-frame clones and leaves some out. The sample carries about 510,000 clones, less than 85% recorded once. The CDR3 totals 16 residues. The genes are TRBV1 and TRBJ2-1; TRBD2 was called by the table and not checked on the DNA. TRBV1 is a listed pseudogene. The sequence was obtained from a woman between 40 and 55 years old in good health. Some clones in this sample may be carry-over from other donors' samples. Sequenced sample: PBMCs. CDR3 bases: TGCACCAGCAGCCGCGAGGAGAGGGGGAGGGGGAATGAGCAGTTCTTC. Its translation is CTSSREERGRGNEQFF.